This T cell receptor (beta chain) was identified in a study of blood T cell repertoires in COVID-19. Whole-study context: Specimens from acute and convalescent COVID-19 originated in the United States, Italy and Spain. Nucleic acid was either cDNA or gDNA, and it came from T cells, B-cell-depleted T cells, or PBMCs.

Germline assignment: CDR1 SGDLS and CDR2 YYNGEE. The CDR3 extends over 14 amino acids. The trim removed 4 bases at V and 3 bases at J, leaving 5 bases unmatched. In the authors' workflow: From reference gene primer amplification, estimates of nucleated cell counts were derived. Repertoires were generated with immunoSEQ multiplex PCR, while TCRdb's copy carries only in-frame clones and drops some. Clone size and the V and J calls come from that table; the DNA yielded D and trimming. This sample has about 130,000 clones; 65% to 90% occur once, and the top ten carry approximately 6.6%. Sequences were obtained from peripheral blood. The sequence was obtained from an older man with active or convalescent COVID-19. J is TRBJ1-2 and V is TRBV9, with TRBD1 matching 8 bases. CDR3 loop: CASSTDRADYGYTF. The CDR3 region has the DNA TGTGCCAGCAGCACGGACAGGGCGGACTATGGCTACACCTTC.